The rows below give T cell receptor beta chains drawn from one sample of a study of cytomegalovirus exposure and HLA in healthy donors. Measured with immunoSEQ multiplex PCR; TCRdb has only the in-frame clones, and not every one. The sample records about 170,000 clones, over 65% being singletons. Sequencing used PBMCs. The origin of the receptors is a female donor in good health and CMV-seronegative. Each CDR3 is given without its conserved first and last residue. Size is stated for part of the rows, as once, few or many counts, or as a class when the clone is expanded.

>TRBV29-1|TRBJ2-7|-
SVEARYEQY
>TRBV7-9|TRBJ2-1|-
ASSFNSRNEQF
>TRBV18|TRBJ1-5|-
ASSPPQAHSNQPQH
>TRBV7-2|TRBJ2-3|few
ASSWRGENTDTQY
>TRBV5-1|TRBJ1-2|-
ASSPGTGGYGYT
>TRBV14|TRBJ2-7|-
ASSPGYEQY
>TRBV28|TRBJ2-4|-
ASRLWTGPEKNIQY
>TRBV30|TRBJ2-2|-
AWRTGNTGELF
>TRBV28|TRBJ1-2|-
ASSLDRRGDLNYGYT
>TRBV5-4|TRBJ2-4|-
ASSADDRATKNSQY
>TRBV7-2|TRBJ2-4|-
ASSLAREASQY
>TRBV9|TRBJ2-2|-
ASSVASGKRSGPGELF
>TRBV30|TRBJ1-1|-
AFQGLFKAF
>TRBV7-9|TRBJ1-2|-
ASSLDRVDGYT
>TRBV27|TRBJ1-1|-
ASSQDRVNTEAF
>TRBV7-9|TRBJ1-2|-
ASSLRYGGYT
>TRBV5-1|TRBJ1-4|-
ASRSNSGPGEKLF
>TRBV7-6|TRBJ2-1|-
ASSLERGGEQF
>TRBV6-1|TRBJ2-5|few
ASIVEVLVQETQY